The 3 T cell receptor beta chains in this list originate from one sample, sequenced in a study of shared clonotypes between healthy human individuals. The data were produced by immunoSEQ multiplex PCR, yet TCRdb's version contains in-frame clones alone and is incomplete. The top ten hold around 12% of the sample, which has roughly 490,000 clones, around three quarters seen once. The source material was PBMCs. These receptors all come from a woman between 35 and 50 years old in good health. Some clones in this sample may be carry-over from other donors' samples.

The chain joins TRBV5-4 to TRBJ2-2, with D unclear. This CDR3 comprises 14 residues. CDR1 SGHNT and CDR2 YYREEE come from the germline V gene (reference sequence). Trimming pared 1 base from V and 5 bases from J, leaving 9 bases between. CDR3 bases: TGTGCCAGCAGCTTGAAGACTTCTACCGGGGAGCTGTTTTTT. Protein sequence: CASSLKTSTGELFF.

This rearrangement joins TRBV18 to TRBJ1-2; maybe TRBD1 (5 bases). Looked up from germline, CDR1 is KGHSH and CDR2 is LQKENI. Trimming stripped 0 bases from V and 1 base from J, with 21 bases between. The CDR3 contains 19 residues. CDR3 nucleotide sequence: TGTGCCAGCTCACCACCCCGGGTCGGAACGGGGGGAAATAACTATGGCTACACCTTC. Translating gives CASSPPRVGTGGNNYGYTF.

This sequence joins TRBV27 and TRBJ2-1; D is unclear. V was trimmed by 8 bases and J by 1 base, leaving 15 bases between them. Germline V CDR1 and CDR2: MNHEY, SMNVEV (reference sequence). The CDR3 has 15 residues. CDR3 sequence: CASRTPGGSYNEQFF. The CDR3 DNA reads as TGTGCCAGCCGCACCCCGGGTGGGTCCTACAATGAGCAGTTCTTC.